This TCR beta chain came from a study of T cells in Graves' hyperthyroidism and ophthalmopathy. Study conclusions and caveats: Most thyroid clonotypes with frequency above 0.001 were detected in blood.

V lost 3 bases, J lost 7 bases, and 7 bases lay in between. The CDR3 has 11 residues. Per the germline V gene, CDR1 is DFQATT and CDR2 is SNEGSKA (reference sequence). The CDR3 regions of TCR beta were amplified from RNA transcripts. During a first-round RT-PCR of the TCR CDR3, the HTBI primer set was used. TCRdb re-called the multiplex PCR reads with MiXCR, one entry per CDR3 protein. The sample lists some 250,000 distinct CDR3 sequences, just over 14% seen once, with less than 15% in the top ten. In the case of this clonotype: The antigen remains undetermined.

Newly diagnosed hyperthyroidism patients aged 18 to 65 years had disease lasting under 2 months. The TCR was taken from a woman in her 40s with Graves' hyperthyroidism that later progressed to Graves' ophthalmopathy. The chain recombines TRBV20-1 with TRBJ2-1; unclear D gene. What was sequenced was blood. CDR3 sequence: CSASEGNEQFF. For the CDR3, the DNA is TGCAGTGCTAGCGAAGGGAATGAGCAGTTCTTC.